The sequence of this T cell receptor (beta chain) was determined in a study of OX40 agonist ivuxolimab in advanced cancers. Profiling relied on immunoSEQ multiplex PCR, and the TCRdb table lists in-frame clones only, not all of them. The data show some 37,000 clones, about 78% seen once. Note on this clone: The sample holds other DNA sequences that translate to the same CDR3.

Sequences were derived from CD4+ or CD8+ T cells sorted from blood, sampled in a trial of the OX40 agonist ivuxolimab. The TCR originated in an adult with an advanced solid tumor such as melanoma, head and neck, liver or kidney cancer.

As DNA, the CDR3 is TGCGCCAGCAGCGCACCGGTCGGGCAGGGCGTCCAAGAGACCCAGTACTTC. It yields the protein CASSAPVGQGVQETQYF. The chain links TRBV5-1 to TRBJ2-5, with a possible D match to TRBD1 (5 bases). Trimming cost V 4 bases and J 1 base, with 20 bases left between them. Germline-derived CDR1 and CDR2 are SGHRS and YFSETQ. The CDR3 is made up of 17 amino acids. Complete variable domain (other parts from reference TRBV5-1 and TRBJ2-5): KAGVTQTPRYLIKTRGQQVTLSCSPISGHRSVSWYQQTPGQGLQFLFEYFSETQRNKGNFPGRFSGRQFSNSRSEMNVSTLELGDSALYLCASSAPVGQGVQETQYFGPGTRLLVL.